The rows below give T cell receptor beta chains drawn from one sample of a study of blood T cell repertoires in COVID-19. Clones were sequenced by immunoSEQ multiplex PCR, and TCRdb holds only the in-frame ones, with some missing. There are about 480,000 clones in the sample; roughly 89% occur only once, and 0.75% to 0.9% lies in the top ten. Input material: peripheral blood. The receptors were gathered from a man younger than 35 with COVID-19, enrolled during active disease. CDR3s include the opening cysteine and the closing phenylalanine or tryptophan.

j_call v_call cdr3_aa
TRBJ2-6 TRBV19 CASGLAGFSGANVLTF
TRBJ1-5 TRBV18 CASSPPSGGSQPQHF
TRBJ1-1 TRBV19 CASSMIGTGGTEAFF
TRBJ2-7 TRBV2 CASGGVRVAGYYEQYF
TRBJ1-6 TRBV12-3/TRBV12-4 CASRDRANSPLHF
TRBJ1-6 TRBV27 CASSVDRGGNSPLHF
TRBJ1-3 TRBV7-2 CASSPDRGFGNTIYF
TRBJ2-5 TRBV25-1 CASSESHRGLLQETQYF
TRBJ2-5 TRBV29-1 CSVKLGETQYF
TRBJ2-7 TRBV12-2 CASRFSPRGTGAYEQYF
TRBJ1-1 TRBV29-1 CSVVRPLNTEAFF
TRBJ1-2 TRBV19 CASSIWGEAGYTF
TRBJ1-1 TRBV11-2 CASSLTATGGEAFF
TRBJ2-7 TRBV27 CASSSGTGVIFYEQYF
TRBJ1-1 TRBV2 CASSEALGGKAEAFF
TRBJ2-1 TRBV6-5 CASSYLSGGVHNEQFF
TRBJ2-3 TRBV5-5 CASSEIWGQDTDTQYF
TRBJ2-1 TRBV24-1 CATSDPVAGTHNEQFF
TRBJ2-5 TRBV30 CAWSVAETQYF
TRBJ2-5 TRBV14 CASSQAIRAGGETQYF
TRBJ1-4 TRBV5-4 CASSFRGQGNEKLFF
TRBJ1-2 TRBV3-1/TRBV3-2 CASSQTGYGYTF
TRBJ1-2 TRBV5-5 CARIQRTGHGYTF
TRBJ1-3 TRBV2 CASSESGGARNTIYF
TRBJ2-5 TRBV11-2 CASSHRDRVQQTQYF
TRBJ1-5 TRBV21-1 CASSTRGRRDSNQPQHF
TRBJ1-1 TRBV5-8 CASSLAEDRDTEAFF
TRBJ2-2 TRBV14 CASSPVRGTGELFF
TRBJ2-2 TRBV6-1 CASSEAKRGLMFF
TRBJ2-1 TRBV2 CASSLRDSYNEQFF
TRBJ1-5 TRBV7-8 CASSYRIFDRDQPQHF
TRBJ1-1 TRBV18 CASSQSGQGGTEAFF
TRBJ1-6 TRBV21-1 CASSKVGQVFDSPLHF